These 10 T cell receptor beta chains came from one sample sequenced in a study of blood T cell repertoires in COVID-19. TCRdb's table, derived via immunoSEQ multiplex PCR, lists solely in-frame clones and lacks some. The sample has about 250,000 clones; around 90% are singletons. Sequencing was carried out using peripheral blood. Every receptor here comes from a man between 18 and 35 years old with active or convalescent COVID-19.

The V call is TRBV7-2, the J call TRBJ1-5, with D maybe TRBD1 (5 bases). The ends were cut back, 1 base at V and 10 bases at J, with 11 bases in the middle. The CDR3 consists of 13 residues. CDR1 SGHTA and CDR2 FQGNSA come from the germline V gene. CDR3 coding DNA: TGTGCCAGCAGCTTAGAAGGGGTCCGACCCCAGCATTTT. This gives the protein CASSLEGVRPQHF. Drawing the rest from reference TRBV7-2 and TRBJ1-5, the complete variable domain is GAGVSQSPSNKVTEKGKDVELRCDPISGHTALYWYRQSLGQGLEFLIYFQGNSAPDKSGLPSDRFSAERTGGSVSTLTIQRTQQEDSAVYLCASSLEGVRPQHFGDGTRLSIL.

The chain employs TRBV5-6 and TRBJ1-2; 7 nucleotides match TRBD1. J lost 1 base, V lost 1 base, and 4 bases had no gene match. The germline gives CDR1 SGHDT, CDR2 YYEEEE. The CDR3 totals 15 residues. In DNA form, the CDR3 reads TGTGCCAGCAGCTTGTTCTGGGACAGTAACTATGGCTACACCTTC. It yields the protein CASSLFWDSNYGYTF. Full variable domain (remainder filled in from reference TRBV5-6 and TRBJ1-2): DAGVTQSPTHLIKTRGQQVTLRCSPKSGHDTVSWYQQALGQGPQFIFQYYEEEERQRGNFPDRFSGHQFPNYSSELNVNALLLGDSALYLCASSLFWDSNYGYTFGSGTRLTVV.

The chain links TRBV4-1 to TRBJ2-2, with 7 bases fitting TRBD1. The junction had 5 bases not matched to a gene; V was cut back by 1 base and J by 6 bases. Germline V gives CDR1 MGHRA, CDR2 YSYEKL. The CDR3 is made up of 15 amino acids. The CDR3 DNA is TGCGCCAGCAGCCAAGTAGACAGGGCGGCCGGGGAGCTGTTTTTT. Translating it yields CASSQVDRAAGELFF.

The rearrangement links TRBV20-1 to TRBJ2-7; D is ambiguous. The V end was cut by 4 bases, the J end by 4 bases, with 8 bases between. Germline V gene data show CDR1 as DFQATT and CDR2 as SNEGSKA (reference sequence). The CDR3 is 11 residues long. Here the CDR3 DNA reads TGCAGTGCTACGACTCTTTACGAGCAGTACTTC. It specifies CSATTLYEQYF.

The gene calls are TRBV6-5 and TRBJ2-4; TRBD2 is a possible D gene (5 bases). Germline CDR1 is MNHEY and CDR2 is SVGAGI. The length of the CDR3 is 12 residues. V gave up 11 bases and J gave up 1 base, with 9 bases separating them. DNA of the CDR3: TGTGCCGTCGGCGGGGCCAAAAACATTCAGTACTTC. Its translation is CAVGGAKNIQYF.

The V call is TRBV15, the J call TRBJ1-2; 8 bases map to TRBD1. V was clipped by 3 bases and J by 2 bases; unmatched bases: 8. The germline V gene has CDR1 LNHNV and CDR2 YYDKDF (reference sequence). The CDR3 covers 16 residues. Written as DNA, the CDR3 is TGTGCCACCAGCAGGGCGACAGGGGTGGCCAACTATGGCTACACCTTC. Protein: CATSRATGVANYGYTF.

This chain joins TRBV4-3 and TRBJ1-2; 10 bases align to TRBD1. V trimming: 0 bases; J trimming: 8 bases; junction bases outside the gene matches: 3. The germline CDR1 and CDR2 sequences are LGHNA and YSLEER. The CDR3 has 14 amino acids. CDR3 residues: CASSQEGTGVGYTF. The CDR3 region has the DNA TGCGCCAGCAGCCAAGAAGGGACAGGGGTCGGCTACACCTTC.

V gene TRBV2 combines with J gene TRBJ1-4, with D perhaps matching TRBD1 (6 bases). CDR1 and CDR2 from the germline V gene are SNHLY and FYNNEI. V shed 1 base and J shed 8 bases, with 20 bases lying between them. CDR3 length equals 17 residues. The CDR3 sequence is CASSEVVGRDIGEKLFF. The CDR3 DNA is TGTGCCAGCAGTGAAGTTGTCGGCAGGGACATCGGCGAAAAACTGTTTTTT. The full variable domain, rest sourced from reference TRBV2 and TRBJ1-4, is EPEVTQTPSHQVTQMGQEVILRCVPISNHLYFYWYRQILGQKVEFLVSFYNNEISEKSEIFDDQFSVERPDGSNFTLKIRSTKLEDSAMYFCASSEVVGRDIGEKLFFGSGTQLSVL.

Turning to this clone: This sample also contains other DNA sequences that code for the same CDR3. This chain joins TRBV19 and TRBJ2-2; D gene uncertain. Between the trimmed V and J ends, which lost 3 bases and 1 base, there was a span of 6 bases. The CDR3 totals 14 residues. Germline V gene sequence: CDR1 LNHDA, CDR2 SQIVND (reference sequence). The CDR3 protein is CASSISRNTGELFF. The CDR3 DNA follows: TGTGCCAGTAGTATCTCCCGGAACACCGGGGAGCTGTTTTTT.

The chain is built from TRBV16 and TRBJ2-7; a weak D match, TRBD1 (5 bases). The CDR3 loop spans 13 amino acids. Deletions cut 2 bases from V and 2 bases from J, with 7 bases between. Germline-derived CDR1 and CDR2 are KGHSY and FQNENV. The CDR3 spells CASSQDSAYEQYF. The DNA of the CDR3 is TGTGCCAGCAGCCAAGACAGTGCCTACGAGCAGTACTTC.